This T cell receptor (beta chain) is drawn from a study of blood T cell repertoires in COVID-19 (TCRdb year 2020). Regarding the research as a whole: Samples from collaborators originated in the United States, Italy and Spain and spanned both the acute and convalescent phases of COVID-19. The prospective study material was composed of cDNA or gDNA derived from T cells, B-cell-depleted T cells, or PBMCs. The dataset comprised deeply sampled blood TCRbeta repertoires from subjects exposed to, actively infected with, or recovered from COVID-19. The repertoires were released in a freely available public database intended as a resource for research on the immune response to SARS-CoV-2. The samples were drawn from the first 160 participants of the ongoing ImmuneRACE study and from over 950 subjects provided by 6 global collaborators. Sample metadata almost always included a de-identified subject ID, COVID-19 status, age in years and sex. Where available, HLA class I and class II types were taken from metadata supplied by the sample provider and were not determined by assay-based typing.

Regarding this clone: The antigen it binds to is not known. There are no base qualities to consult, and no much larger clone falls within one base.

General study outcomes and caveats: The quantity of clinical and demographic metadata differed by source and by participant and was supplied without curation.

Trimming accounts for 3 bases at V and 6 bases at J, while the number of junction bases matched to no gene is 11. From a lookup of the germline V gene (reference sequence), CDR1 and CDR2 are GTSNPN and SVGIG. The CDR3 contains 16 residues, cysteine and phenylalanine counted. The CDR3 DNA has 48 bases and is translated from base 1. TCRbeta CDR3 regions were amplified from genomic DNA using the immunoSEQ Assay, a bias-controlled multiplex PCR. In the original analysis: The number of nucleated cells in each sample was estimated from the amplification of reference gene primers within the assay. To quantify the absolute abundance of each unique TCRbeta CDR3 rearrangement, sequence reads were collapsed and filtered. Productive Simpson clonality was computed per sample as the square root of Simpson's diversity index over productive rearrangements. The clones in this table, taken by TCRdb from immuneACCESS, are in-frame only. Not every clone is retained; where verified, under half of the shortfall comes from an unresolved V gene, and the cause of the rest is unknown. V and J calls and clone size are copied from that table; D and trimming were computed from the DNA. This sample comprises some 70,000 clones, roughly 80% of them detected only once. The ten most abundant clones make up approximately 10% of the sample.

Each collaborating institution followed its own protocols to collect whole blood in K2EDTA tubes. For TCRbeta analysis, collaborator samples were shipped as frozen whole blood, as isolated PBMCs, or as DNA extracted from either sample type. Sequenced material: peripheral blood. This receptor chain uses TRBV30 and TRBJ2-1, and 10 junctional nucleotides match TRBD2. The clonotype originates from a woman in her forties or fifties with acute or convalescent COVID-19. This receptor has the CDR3 CAWSGLAGEPGNEQFF. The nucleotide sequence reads TGTGCCTGGAGCGGTCTAGCGGGAGAACCGGGCAATGAGCAGTTCTTC.